The 8 T cell receptor beta chains in this list originate from one sample, sequenced in a study of blood T cell repertoires in COVID-19. The method was immunoSEQ multiplex PCR; TCRdb's version includes in-frame clones alone and lacks a portion of them. This sample carries more than 250,000 clones, approximately 82% of them seen once, and the ten largest clones take around 1.2%. The material sequenced was peripheral blood. The source is a woman aged 45-65 years with acute or convalescent COVID-19.

With respect to this clone: Other DNA variants within this sample encode the same CDR3. The DNA for the CDR3 is TGTGCCAGCAGAAGACAGGGATCCTACGAGCAGTACTTC. This translates into CASRRQGSYEQYF. The chain combines TRBV27 with TRBJ2-7; TRBD1 matches 7 bases. Germline CDR1 is MNHEY and CDR2 is SMNVEV (reference sequence). V lost 6 bases and J lost 1; bases outside the gene matches: 3. The CDR3 extends over 13 amino acids.

V usage is TRBV5-8 and J usage is TRBJ2-4; 8 bases agree with TRBD2. CDR3 length equals 13 residues. The trim removed 6 bases at V and 9 bases at J, leaving 8 bases unmatched. Per the germline V gene, CDR1 is SGHTS and CDR2 is YDEGEE. CDR3 amino acids: CASKSGGGGIQYF. CDR3 nucleotides: TGTGCCAGCAAGAGCGGGGGAGGGGGCATTCAGTACTTC.

The CDR3, as DNA: TGTGCCTGGATCCCCGGACTAGCGGGGCCCTACGAGCAGTACTTC. Its translation is CAWIPGLAGPYEQYF. The chain couples TRBV30 to TRBJ2-7; 12 nucleotides align to TRBD2. The CDR3 covers 15 residues. With 4 bases clipped from V and 2 bases from J, the junction kept 6 bases outside the gene matches. Germline-derived CDR1 and CDR2 are GTSNPN and SVGIG (reference sequence).

The chain carries TRBV19 and TRBJ1-1; maybe TRBD1 (6 bases). The germline gives CDR1 LNHDA, CDR2 SQIVND (reference sequence). Trimming took 1 base from V and 5 from J, leaving 8 bases between them. This CDR3 has 13 amino acids. The CDR3 bases are TGTGCCAGTAGTATAGGGGGGCCAACTGAAGCTTTCTTT. Encoded protein: CASSIGGPTEAFF.

The rearrangement links TRBV2 to TRBJ2-7, with a possible D match to TRBD2 (5 bases). The CDR3 contains 13 residues. Germline V gene lookup returns CDR1 SNHLY and CDR2 FYNNEI. The V end lost 3 bases, the J end lost 2 bases, and 8 bases lay between the germline ends. This chain's CDR3 is CASSDEGTYEQYV. The CDR3 DNA sequence: TGTGCCAGCAGTGATGAGGGAACCTACGAGCAGTACGTC.

This chain connects TRBV18 to TRBJ1-1; no definite D call. Germline CDR1 is KGHSH and CDR2 is LQKENI. V was clipped by 1 base and J by 7 bases, with 13 bases between them. This CDR3 has 14 residues. The CDR3 loop is CASSPLAIANEAFF. The CDR3 DNA follows: TGTGCCAGCTCACCACTCGCTATAGCCAATGAAGCTTTCTTT. The full variable domain, with the rest looked up from reference TRBV18 and TRBJ1-1, is NAGVMQNPRHLVRRRGQEARLRCSPMKGHSHVYWYRQLPEEGLKFMVYLQKENIIDESGMPKERFSAEFPKEGPSILRIQQVVRGDSAAYFCASSPLAIANEAFFGQGTRLTVV.

The rearrangement joins TRBV30 to TRBJ2-7; TRBD1 agrees at 7 bases. In germline, CDR1 is GTSNPN, CDR2 SVGIG (reference sequence). V lost 1 base to trimming and J lost 3 bases; unmatched junction nucleotides: 0. The CDR3 extends over 12 amino acids. Here the CDR3 reads CAWSGQGYEQYF. DNA of the CDR3: TGTGCCTGGAGTGGACAGGGCTACGAGCAGTACTTC.

This clone was recorded a few times. The gene calls are TRBV4-2 and TRBJ2-3, with 12 bases that match TRBD2. V was clipped by 0 bases and J by 1 base; unmatched bases: 8. The CDR3 covers 19 residues. The germline V gene encodes CDR1 LGHNA and CDR2 YNFKEQ. The CDR3 DNA reads as TGTGCCAGCAGCCAAGATTTGACTAGCGGGAGCGTTGGCACAGATACGCAGTATTTT. Encoded protein: CASSQDLTSGSVGTDTQYF.